This T cell receptor beta chain stems from a study of blood T cell repertoires in COVID-19. Whole-study context: There were acute and convalescent COVID-19 samples, and they came from the United States, Italy and Spain. Sample material is recorded as cDNA or gDNA derived from T cells, B-cell-depleted T cells, or PBMCs.

Followed over time, Seattle patients had been enrolled while infection was active. With 3 bases clipped from V and 1 base from J, the junction kept 2 bases outside the gene matches. In germline, CDR1 is SEHNR, CDR2 FQNEAQ (reference sequence). The CDR3 spans 15 residues. In the original analysis: Estimation of nucleated cell counts relied on the amplification of reference gene primers. Sequencing was performed with immunoSEQ multiplex PCR; in TCRdb, only in-frame clones are kept and a portion is missing. V and J calls and clone size follow that table, whereas D and trimming were derived from the DNA. Among about 370,000 clones listed, around 92% were seen once.

This chain joins TRBV7-9 and TRBJ2-3; 9 nucleotides line up with TRBD2. Specimen: peripheral blood. This receptor was identified in a woman aged 25 to 45 with COVID-19, enrolled during active disease. CDR3 bases: TGTGCCAGCAGCTTCCAGCGGGGGGGCACAGATACGCAGTATTTT. Encoded protein: CASSFQRGGTDTQYF.